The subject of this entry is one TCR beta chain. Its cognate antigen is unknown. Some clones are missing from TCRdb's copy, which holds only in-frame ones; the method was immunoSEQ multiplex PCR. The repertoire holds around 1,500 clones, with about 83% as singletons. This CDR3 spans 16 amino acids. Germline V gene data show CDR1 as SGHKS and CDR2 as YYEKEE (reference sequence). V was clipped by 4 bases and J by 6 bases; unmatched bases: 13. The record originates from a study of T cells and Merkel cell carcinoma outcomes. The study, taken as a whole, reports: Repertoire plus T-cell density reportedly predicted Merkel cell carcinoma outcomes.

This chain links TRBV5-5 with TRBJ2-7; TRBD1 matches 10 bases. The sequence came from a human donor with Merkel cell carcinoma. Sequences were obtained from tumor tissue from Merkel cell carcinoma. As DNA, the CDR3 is TGTGCCAGCAGCACCCTGACAGGGGGCGATTCGTTCGAGCAGTACTTC. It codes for CASSTLTGGDSFEQYF.